Below are 19 T cell receptor beta chains sequenced from a single sample in a study of neurological immune-mediated disorders. TCRdb processed the 5' RACE reads anew with MiXCR; each CDR3 protein has one entry. This table holds 12,000 to 15,000 distinct CDR3 sequences, about 13% found once. Sequenced input: CD8+ T cells from blood. The source of these receptors is a female donor with HTLV-1-associated myelopathy (HAM/TSP).

The count of this clonotype is one. The V and J genes are TRBV29-1 and TRBJ2-7, with 8 bases that match TRBD2. V was pared by 6 bases and J by 2 bases, with 6 bases of the junction left unmatched. CDR1 is SQVTM and CDR2 is ANQGSEA in the germline V gene. The CDR3 consists of 13 residues. CDR3 in DNA: TGCAGCGTCTCAGCGGGGGCGGCCTACGAGCAGTACTTC. Translation gives CSVSAGAAYEQYF.

This clonotype has a count of ten or more. In nucleotides, the CDR3 is TGCGCCAGCAGCCAAGAGCCCTATCTTTACGAGCAGTACTTC. It specifies CASSQEPYLYEQYF. The chain couples TRBV4-1 to TRBJ2-7, with no clear D. The CDR3 covers 14 residues. The germline V gene encodes CDR1 MGHRA and CDR2 YSYEKL. V gave up 0 bases and J gave up 4 bases, with 10 bases separating them.

At least ten counts were recorded for this clonotype. The chain couples TRBV6-5 to TRBJ2-4; 10 bases fit TRBD1. This CDR3 region has 16 residues. Germline CDR1 reads MNHEY; CDR2 reads SVGAGI. Trimming took 8 bases from V and 0 from J; bases not matched to a gene: 7. The CDR3 reads CASRIRQGAAKNIQYF. The CDR3 region has the DNA TGTGCCAGCCGAATAAGACAGGGGGCAGCCAAAAACATTCAGTACTTC.

This clonotype was seen ten or more times. J is TRBJ2-7 and V is TRBV7-9; the D gene could be TRBD1 or TRBD2 (6 bases each). CDR1 is SEHNR, CDR2 FQNEAQ, per germline (reference sequence). This CDR3 region has 12 residues. Trimming stripped 8 bases from V and 0 bases from J, with 8 bases between. CDR3 DNA: TGTGCCAGCGGGGGGCCCTCCTACGAGCAGTACTTC. Translation: CASGGPSYEQYF. Full variable domain (remainder filled in from reference TRBV7-9 and TRBJ2-7): DTGVSQNPRHKITKRGQNVTFRCDPISEHNRLYWYRQTLGQGPEFLTYFQNEAQLEKSRLLSDRFSAERPKGSFSTLEIQRTEQGDSAMYLCASGGPSYEQYFGPGTRLTVT.

This clonotype was seen at least ten times. This chain joins TRBV12-3 or TRBV12-4 and TRBJ2-1; 7 bases are a match to TRBD2. The CDR3 loop spans 17 amino acids. V was clipped by 6 bases and J by 0 bases; unmatched bases: 11. The CDR3 DNA reads as TGTGCCAGCAGGAGCGACTCTAGCGGAAGCTCCTACAATGAGCAGTTCTTC. Encoded protein: CASRSDSSGSSYNEQFF.

This clonotype was seen ten or more times. V gene TRBV14 combines with J gene TRBJ2-3; D assignment may be TRBD1 or TRBD2 (5 bases each). The V and J ends lost 4 bases and 5 bases respectively, with 13 bases between them. CDR3 length: 14 amino acids. The germline CDR1 and CDR2 sequences are SGHDN and FVKESK. The CDR3 DNA sequence: TGTGCCAGCAGCCTCCTCGCTGGGGGAGATACGCAGTATTTT. This codes for CASSLLAGGDTQYF.

This clonotype appeared many times. V gene TRBV11-2 combines with J gene TRBJ2-7, with TRBD2 as a possible D gene (6 bases). Germline V gene lookup returns CDR1 SGHAT and CDR2 FQNNGV. CDR3 length equals 15 residues. Trimming cost V 3 bases and J 2 bases, with 14 bases left between them. The CDR3 reads CASSFGTSPTYEQYF. The CDR3 bases are TGTGCCAGCAGCTTCGGTACTAGCCCTACCTACGAGCAGTACTTC.

This clonotype was observed at least ten times. V gene TRBV6-6 combines with J gene TRBJ1-2, with D tentatively TRBD1 (6 bases). The CDR3 is made up of 14 amino acids. The V end was cut by 2 bases, the J end by 6 bases, with 13 bases between. CDR1 is MNHNY and CDR2 is SVGAGI in the germline V gene (reference sequence). CDR3: CASSYPGAGDGYTF. The CDR3 nucleotides read TGTGCCAGCAGTTACCCTGGGGCAGGGGATGGCTACACCTTC.

There are many counts of this clonotype. J is TRBJ2-7 and V is TRBV28; D possibly corresponds to TRBD1 (5 bases). The CDR3 loop spans 15 amino acids. V was trimmed by 2 bases and J by 0 bases, leaving 11 bases between them. Per germline, CDR1 MDHEN and CDR2 SYDVKM. The CDR3 nucleotides are TGTGCCAGCAGTTTAGGGCAGGGTAGCTCCTACGAGCAGTACTTC. It yields the protein CASSLGQGSSYEQYF.

This clonotype was seen many times. This sequence joins TRBV5-1 and TRBJ1-2, with TRBD1 identical over 7 bases. Germline V gene data show CDR1 as SGHRS and CDR2 as YFSETQ. This CDR3 region has 18 residues. Trimming removed 1 base from V and 2 bases from J; junction bases left unmatched: 14. The CDR3 sequence: CASSLMGGLTGTNYGYTF. The CDR3 region has the DNA TGCGCCAGCAGCTTGATGGGAGGACTGACAGGGACAAACTATGGCTACACCTTC.

This clonotype showed up many times. The J gene is TRBJ2-1, the V gene TRBV4-3; D tentatively reads TRBD1 or TRBD2 (6 bases each). CDR1 is LGHNA and CDR2 is YSLEER in the germline V gene. The CDR3 runs 15 residues. V dropped 0 bases and J dropped 9 bases, with 15 bases sitting between them. The CDR3 protein is CASSQDRGTPSEQFF. Written as DNA, the CDR3 is TGCGCCAGCAGCCAAGATAGGGGGACTCCGAGTGAGCAGTTCTTC.

The rearrangement links TRBV28 to TRBJ2-7; D possibly corresponds to TRBD1 (5 bases). V was cut by 4 bases and J by 3 bases, with 10 bases left in between. The germline gives CDR1 MDHEN, CDR2 SYDVKM. The CDR3 loop spans 13 amino acids. In nucleotides, the CDR3 is TGTGCCAGCAGTTCCAGGGTGGGCTACGAGCAGTACTTC. Translated, it gives CASSSRVGYEQYF.

In the case of this clonotype: At one end, the junction sequence differs from germline, possibly due to a read error. The chain employs TRBV20-1 and TRBJ2-5; 15 positions agree with TRBD2. The CDR3 loop spans 17 amino acids. From germline, CDR1 is DFQATT and CDR2 SNEGSKA (reference sequence). CDR3 sequence (DNA): TGCAGTGCTAGAGTGGGACTAGCGGGGGGTCCTGAAGAGCCCCAGTACTTC. Its translation: CSARVGLAGGPEEPQYF.

This chain joins TRBV29-1 and TRBJ2-2, with D possibly being TRBD2 (7 bases). Germline V gene data show CDR1 as SQVTM and CDR2 as ANQGSEA. The CDR3 has 13 amino acids. CDR3 residues: CTAGAANTGELFF. CDR3 coding DNA: TGCACCGCGGGGGCTGCGAACACCGGGGAGCTGTTTTTT.

By sample fraction, this clonotype is medium-sized. The chain uses TRBV4-3 and TRBJ1-1; D perhaps matches TRBD1 (5 bases). Germline lookup yields CDR1 LGHNA and CDR2 YSLEER. V lost 4 bases and J lost 3, with 12 bases in between. CDR3 length: 14 amino acids. The CDR3 here is CASSLSWGYTEAFF. Here the CDR3 DNA reads TGCGCCAGCAGCCTATCCTGGGGGTACACTGAAGCTTTCTTT.

This clonotype occurred many times. V usage is TRBV4-3 and J usage is TRBJ2-7; possibly TRBD2 for D (5 bases). Trimming pared 0 bases from V and 2 bases from J, leaving 11 bases between. This CDR3 region has 15 residues. The germline gives CDR1 LGHNA, CDR2 YSLEER. The CDR3 region has the DNA TGCGCCAGCAGCCAAGACTCCGCGGGCGCCTACGAGCAGTACTTC. It translates to CASSQDSAGAYEQYF.

This clonotype was observed many times. The gene calls are TRBV7-9 and TRBJ2-1; D gene unclear. Trimming pared 5 bases from V and 2 bases from J, leaving 1 base between. This CDR3 contains 11 residues. From germline, CDR1 is SEHNR and CDR2 FQNEAQ (reference sequence). CDR3 nucleotides: TGTGCCAGCAGCGCCTACAATGAGCAGTTCTTC. Its protein product is CASSAYNEQFF.

This clonotype was recorded at least ten times. The rearrangement joins TRBV20-1 to TRBJ2-3; the match to TRBD2 covers 11 bases. Germline CDR1 DFQATT, CDR2 SNEGSKA (reference sequence). CDR3 length: 16 residues. The V segment lost 3 bases and the J segment 0 bases; nucleotides outside the gene matches: 5. The CDR3 bases are TGCAGTGCTAGGGCGGGACTAGCGGAAAGCACAGATACGCAGTATTTT. Amino acid sequence: CSARAGLAESTDTQYF.

This clonotype was seen many times. V is TRBV10-3 and J is TRBJ2-2; 7 nucleotides line up with TRBD1. Looked up from germline, CDR1 is ENHRY and CDR2 is SYGVKD. The CDR3 is made up of 20 amino acids. J gave up 7 bases and V 5 bases, and 25 bases lay outside the gene matches. This CDR3 reads CAISPLRGSRDSPTGGELFF. The CDR3 nucleotides are TGTGCCATCAGTCCCCTCAGGGGGTCCCGGGACAGCCCTACGGGCGGGGAGCTGTTTTTT.